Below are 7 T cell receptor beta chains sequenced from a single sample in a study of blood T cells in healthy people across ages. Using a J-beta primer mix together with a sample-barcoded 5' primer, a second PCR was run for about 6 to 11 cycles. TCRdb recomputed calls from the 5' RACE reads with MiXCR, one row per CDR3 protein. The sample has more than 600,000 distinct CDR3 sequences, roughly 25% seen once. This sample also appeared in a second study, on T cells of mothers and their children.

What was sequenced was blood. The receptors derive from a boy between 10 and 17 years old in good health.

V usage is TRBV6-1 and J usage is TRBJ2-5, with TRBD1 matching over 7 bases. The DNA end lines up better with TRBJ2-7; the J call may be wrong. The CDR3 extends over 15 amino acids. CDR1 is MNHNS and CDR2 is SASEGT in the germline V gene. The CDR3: CASSGRDRASYEQYF. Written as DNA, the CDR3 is TGTGCCAGCAGTGGCCGTGACAGGGCCTCTTACGAGCAGTACTTC.

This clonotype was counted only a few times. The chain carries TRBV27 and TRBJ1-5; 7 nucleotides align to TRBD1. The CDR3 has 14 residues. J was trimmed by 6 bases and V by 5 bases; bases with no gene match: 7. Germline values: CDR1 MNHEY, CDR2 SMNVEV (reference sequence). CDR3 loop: CASSQDRDGQPQHF. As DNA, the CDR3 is TGTGCCAGCAGTCAAGACAGGGACGGTCAGCCCCAGCATTTT.

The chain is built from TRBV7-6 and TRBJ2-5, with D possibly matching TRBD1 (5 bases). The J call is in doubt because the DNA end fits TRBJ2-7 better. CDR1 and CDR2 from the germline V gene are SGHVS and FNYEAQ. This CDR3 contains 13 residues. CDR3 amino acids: CASSQDSYYEQYF. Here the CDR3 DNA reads TGTGCCAGCAGCCAAGACAGCTACTACGAGCAGTACTTC.

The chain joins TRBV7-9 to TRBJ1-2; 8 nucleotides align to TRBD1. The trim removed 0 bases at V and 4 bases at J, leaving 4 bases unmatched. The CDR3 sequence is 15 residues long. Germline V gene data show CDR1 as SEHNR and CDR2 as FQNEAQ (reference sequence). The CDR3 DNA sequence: TGTGCCAGCAGCTTAGCCGGACAGGGTCCCTATGGCTACACCTTC. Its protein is CASSLAGQGPYGYTF.

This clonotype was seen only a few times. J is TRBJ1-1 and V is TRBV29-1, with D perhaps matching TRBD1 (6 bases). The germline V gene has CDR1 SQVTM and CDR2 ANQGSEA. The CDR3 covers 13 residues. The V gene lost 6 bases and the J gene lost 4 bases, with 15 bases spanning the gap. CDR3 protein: CSVGAARSTEAFF. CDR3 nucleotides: TGCAGCGTGGGGGCCGCGAGGAGCACTGAAGCTTTCTTT.

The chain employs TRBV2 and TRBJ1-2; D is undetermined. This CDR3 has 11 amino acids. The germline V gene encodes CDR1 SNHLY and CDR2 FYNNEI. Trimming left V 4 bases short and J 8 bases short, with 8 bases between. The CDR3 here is CASSVAWGYTF. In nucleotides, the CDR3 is TGTGCCAGCAGTGTAGCGTGGGGCTACACCTTC.

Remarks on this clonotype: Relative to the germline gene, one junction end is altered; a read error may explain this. CDR3: CANSNGINQPQHF. CDR3 nucleotides: TGTGCCAACAGTAATGGAATCAATCAGCCCCAGCATTTT. V is TRBV27 and J is TRBJ1-5; D gene unclear. Germline-derived CDR1 and CDR2 are MNHEY and SMNVEV (reference sequence). This CDR3 region has 13 residues.